The 5 T cell receptor beta chains presented below share a single source sample, sequenced in a study of blood T cell repertoires in COVID-19. The table came from immunoSEQ multiplex PCR; TCRdb's copy has only in-frame clones and leaves some out. This table has about 260,000 clones, 84% appearing once. Input material: peripheral blood. These receptors were collected from a man aged 60 to 75 with acute or convalescent COVID-19.

This clone showed up just a few times. The chain's CDR3 is CASSENGGTEAFF. As DNA, the CDR3 is TGTGCCAGCAGCGAAAACGGGGGGACTGAAGCTTTCTTT. V and J are TRBV9 and TRBJ1-1; possible D gene TRBD1, 5 bases. Germline CDR1 reads SGDLS; CDR2 reads YYNGEE. Trimming cost V 3 bases and J 5 bases, with 11 bases left between them. There are 13 residues in the CDR3.

This clone came up a few times. The CDR3 bases are TGTGCCAGCAGTGAGGAGACCCCCTCTGGAAACACCATATATTTT. Protein: CASSEETPSGNTIYF. The chain uses TRBV2 and TRBJ1-3; no firm D call. V dropped 3 bases and J dropped 0 bases, with 9 bases sitting between them. This CDR3 has 15 residues. Germline V lookup: CDR1 SNHLY, CDR2 FYNNEI.

The V and J genes are TRBV28 and TRBJ2-7; D is perhaps TRBD2 (5 bases). The ends were cut back, 1 base at V and 2 bases at J, with 9 bases in the middle. CDR3 length equals 14 residues. The germline gives CDR1 MDHEN, CDR2 SYDVKM. The chain's CDR3 is CASSLSGIPYEQYF. The CDR3 bases are TGTGCCAGCAGTTTATCGGGGATCCCCTACGAGCAGTACTTC. The full variable domain, its missing parts supplied by reference TRBV28 and TRBJ2-7, is DVKVTQSSRYLVKRTGEKVFLECVQDMDHENMFWYRQDPGLGLRLIYFSYDVKMKEKGDIPEGYSVSREKKERFSLILESASTNQTSMYLCASSLSGIPYEQYFGPGTRLTVT.

The V call is TRBV12-5, the J call TRBJ1-6; D is possibly TRBD1 (6 bases). CDR1 is LGHNT, CDR2 FRNRAP, per germline. This CDR3 has 14 residues. With 6 bases removed from V and 10 bases from J, the gap between germline ends came to 16 bases. DNA of the CDR3: TGTGCTAGTGGACGGGGCGGGGGCAGCTCACCCCTCCACTTT. Translation gives CASGRGGGSSPLHF.

V usage is TRBV3-1 (or the pseudogene TRBV3-2) and J usage is TRBJ2-3; D remains ambiguous. V was pared by 3 bases and J by 0 bases, with 13 bases between. The germline CDR1 and CDR2 sequences are LGHDT and YNNKEL (reference sequence). CDR3 size: 16 residues. CDR3 bases: TGTGCCAGCAGCCAGCGTCGCCCCCTTAGCACAGATACGCAGTATTTT. Translating gives CASSQRRPLSTDTQYF.